This T cell receptor beta chain originates from a study of vaccination effects on CD4 cells after COVID-19. The table lists this clone with a few counts. What it binds is not known. Germline trimming cut 1 base from V and 5 bases from J; bases unmatched to any gene: 6. Germline CDR1 is SGHTA and CDR2 is FQGTGA. The CDR3 length is 17 residues. Expansion of antigen-specific CD4+ T cells with viral peptide pools was carried out by the ViraFEST assay before sequencing. Cells that had been cultured for 10 days were the source of isolated CD4+ T cells. None of the vaccinated had previously contracted SARS-CoV-2, and their nucleocapsid antibodies tested negative. Produced via immunoSEQ multiplex PCR; TCRdb's table is partial and in-frame only. The sample lists tens of thousands of clones, roughly 75% seen once, with about 3.7% in the top ten.

The origin of this receptor is a human donor who received a COVID-19 vaccine. The specimen was CD4+ T cells from PBMCs cultured with HCoV-OC43 spike peptides, collected before COVID-19 vaccination. Subset of the sample: HCoV-OC43 spike overlapping peptide pool stimulation. The rearrangement uses TRBV7-3 and TRBJ2-1, with 12 bases lining up with TRBD2. CDR3 amino acids: CASSLKTSGGSDNEQFF. CDR3 DNA: TGTGCCAGCAGCTTAAAGACTAGCGGGGGATCGGACAATGAGCAGTTCTTC.